The clone carrying this T cell receptor beta chain was observed a handful of times. Its antigen is not known. CDR3 length: 15 residues. Germline CDR1 is LGHDT and CDR2 is YNNKEL (reference sequence). The germline V and J ends were trimmed by 1 base and 9 bases, with 16 bases remaining between them. TCRdb redid the calling of the 5' RACE reads with MiXCR, one entry per CDR3 protein. The sample lists around 360,000 distinct CDR3 sequences; approximately 10% were seen once. This specimen comes from a study of T cells after yellow fever vaccination. Turning to the study itself: For low cell numbers, libraries were made with SMART-Seq v4 Ultra Low Input.

Study observations and caveats: Of the clonotypes, a small share occurred in both CD4 and CD8 compartments. Abundant clonotypes from the bulk population could have been carried over as contaminants into FACS-sorted repertoires. Most clones from primary vaccination were detected again post-booster (approximately 97% CD4, around 88% CD8).

This specimen consisted of PBMCs, obtained on the day of the first yellow fever vaccination. This TCR came from a man younger than 35 who received the YFV17D yellow fever vaccine. The gene calls are TRBV3-1 and TRBJ1-5, with D possibly being TRBD1 (5 bases). The CDR3 spells CASSQGPDGALPQHF. The CDR3, as DNA: TGTGCCAGCAGCCAAGGCCCCGACGGGGCACTGCCCCAGCATTTT.